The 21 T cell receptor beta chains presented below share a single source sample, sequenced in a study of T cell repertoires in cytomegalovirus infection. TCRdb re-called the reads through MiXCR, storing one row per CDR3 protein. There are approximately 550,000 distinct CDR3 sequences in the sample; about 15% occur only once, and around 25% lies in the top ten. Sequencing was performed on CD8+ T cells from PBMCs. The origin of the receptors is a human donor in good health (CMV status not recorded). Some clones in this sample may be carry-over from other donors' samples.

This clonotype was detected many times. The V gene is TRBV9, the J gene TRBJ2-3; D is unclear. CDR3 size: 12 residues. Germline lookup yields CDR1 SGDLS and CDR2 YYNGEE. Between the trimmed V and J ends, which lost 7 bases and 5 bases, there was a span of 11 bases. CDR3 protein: CASEQARDTQYF. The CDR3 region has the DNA TGTGCCAGCGAGCAAGCGCGAGATACGCAGTATTTT. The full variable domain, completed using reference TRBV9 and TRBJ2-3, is DSGVTQTPKHLITATGQRVTLRCSPRSGDLSVYWYQQSLDQGLQFLIQYYNGEERAKGNILERFSAQQFPDLHSELNLSSLELGDSALYFCASEQARDTQYFGPGTRLTVL.

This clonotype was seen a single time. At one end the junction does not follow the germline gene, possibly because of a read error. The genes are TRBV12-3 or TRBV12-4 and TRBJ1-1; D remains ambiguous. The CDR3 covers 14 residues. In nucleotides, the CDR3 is TGTACCAGCAGCCCAATGCAGGCCGTCACTGAATCTTTCTTT. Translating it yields CTSSPMQAVTESFF.

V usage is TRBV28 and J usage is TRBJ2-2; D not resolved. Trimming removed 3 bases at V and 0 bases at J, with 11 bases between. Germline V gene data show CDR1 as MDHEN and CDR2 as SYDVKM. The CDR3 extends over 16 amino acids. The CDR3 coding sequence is TGTGCCAGCAGTTTCCGTTCGTACGCGAACACCGGGGAGCTGTTTTTT. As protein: CASSFRSYANTGELFF.

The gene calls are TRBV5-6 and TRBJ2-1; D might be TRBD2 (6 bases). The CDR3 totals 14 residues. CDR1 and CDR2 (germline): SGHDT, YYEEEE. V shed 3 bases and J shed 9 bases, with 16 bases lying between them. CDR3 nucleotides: TGTGCCAGCAGCTCCCTTAGGGAGGACACTGAGCAGTTCTTC. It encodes CASSSLREDTEQFF.

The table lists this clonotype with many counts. CDR3 nucleotides: TGTGCCAGCAGCTTAGCGGGACCAACTAATGAGCAGTTCTTC. This sequence encodes CASSLAGPTNEQFF. The J gene is TRBJ2-1, the V gene TRBV7-8; perhaps D is TRBD1 or TRBD2 (5 bases each). V was trimmed by 0 bases and J by 7 bases, leaving 10 bases between them. The CDR3 has 14 amino acids. Germline CDR1 is SGHVS and CDR2 is FQNEAQ.

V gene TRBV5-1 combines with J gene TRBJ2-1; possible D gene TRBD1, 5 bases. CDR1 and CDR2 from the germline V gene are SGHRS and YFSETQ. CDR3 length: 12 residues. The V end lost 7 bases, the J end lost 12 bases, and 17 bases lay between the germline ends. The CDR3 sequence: CASRQDSTAQFF. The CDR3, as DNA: TGCGCCAGCCGCCAAGACAGCACGGCGCAGTTCTTC.

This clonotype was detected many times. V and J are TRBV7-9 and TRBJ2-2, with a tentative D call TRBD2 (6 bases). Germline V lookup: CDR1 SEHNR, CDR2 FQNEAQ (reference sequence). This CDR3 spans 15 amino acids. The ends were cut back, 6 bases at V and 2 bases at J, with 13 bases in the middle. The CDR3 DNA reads TGTGCCAGCAGGGGGATTAGCGGTAACACCGGGGAGCTGTTTTTT. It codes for CASRGISGNTGELFF. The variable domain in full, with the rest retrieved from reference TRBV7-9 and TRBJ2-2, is DTGVSQNPRHKITKRGQNVTFRCDPISEHNRLYWYRQTLGQGPEFLTYFQNEAQLEKSRLLSDRFSAERPKGSFSTLEIQRTEQGDSAMYLCASRGISGNTGELFFGEGSRLTVL.

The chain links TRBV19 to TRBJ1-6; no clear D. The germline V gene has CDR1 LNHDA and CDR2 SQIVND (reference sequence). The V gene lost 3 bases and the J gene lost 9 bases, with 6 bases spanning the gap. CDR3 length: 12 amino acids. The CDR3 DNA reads TGTGCCAGTAGTATTGAGGGTTCACCCCTCCACTTT. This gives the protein CASSIEGSPLHF.

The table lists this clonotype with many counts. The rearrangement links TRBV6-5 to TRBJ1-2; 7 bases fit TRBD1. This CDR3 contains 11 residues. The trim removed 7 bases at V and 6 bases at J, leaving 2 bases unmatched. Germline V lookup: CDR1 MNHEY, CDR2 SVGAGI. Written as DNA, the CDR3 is TGTGCCAGCACTCAGGGGGATGGCTACACCTTC. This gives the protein CASTQGDGYTF.

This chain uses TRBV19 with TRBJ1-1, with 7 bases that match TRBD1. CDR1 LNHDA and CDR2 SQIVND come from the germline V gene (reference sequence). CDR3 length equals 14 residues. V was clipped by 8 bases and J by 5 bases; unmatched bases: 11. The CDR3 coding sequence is TGTGCCAGTCGCTCGCGACAGGGAGGAACTGAAGCTTTCTTT. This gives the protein CASRSRQGGTEAFF.

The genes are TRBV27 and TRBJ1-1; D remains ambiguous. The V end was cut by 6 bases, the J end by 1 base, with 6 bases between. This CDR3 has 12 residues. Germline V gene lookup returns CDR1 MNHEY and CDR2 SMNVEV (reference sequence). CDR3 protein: CASREPNTEAFF. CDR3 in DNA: TGTGCCAGCAGAGAGCCGAACACTGAAGCTTTCTTT.

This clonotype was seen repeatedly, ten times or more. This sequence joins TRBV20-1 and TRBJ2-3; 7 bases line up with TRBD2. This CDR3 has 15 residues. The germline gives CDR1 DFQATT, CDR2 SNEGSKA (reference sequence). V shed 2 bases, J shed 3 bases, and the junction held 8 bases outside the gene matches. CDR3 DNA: TGCAGTGCTAGATCCGGACTAGGTGTTACAGATACGCAGTATTTT. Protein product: CSARSGLGVTDTQYF.

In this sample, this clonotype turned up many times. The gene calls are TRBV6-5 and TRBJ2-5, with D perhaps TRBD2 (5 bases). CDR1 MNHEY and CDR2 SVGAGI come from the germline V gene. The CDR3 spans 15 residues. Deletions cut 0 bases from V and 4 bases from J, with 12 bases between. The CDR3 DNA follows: TGTGCCAGCAGTTACTCGAGCCTCGGAGGAGAGACCCAGTACTTC. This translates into CASSYSSLGGETQYF.

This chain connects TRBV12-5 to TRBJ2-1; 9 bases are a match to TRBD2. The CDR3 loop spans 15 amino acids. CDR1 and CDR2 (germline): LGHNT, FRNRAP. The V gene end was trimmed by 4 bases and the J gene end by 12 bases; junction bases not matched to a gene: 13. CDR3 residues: CASGSPAGGTQGQFF. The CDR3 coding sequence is TGTGCTAGTGGTTCTCCTGCGGGGGGGACACAAGGGCAGTTCTTC.

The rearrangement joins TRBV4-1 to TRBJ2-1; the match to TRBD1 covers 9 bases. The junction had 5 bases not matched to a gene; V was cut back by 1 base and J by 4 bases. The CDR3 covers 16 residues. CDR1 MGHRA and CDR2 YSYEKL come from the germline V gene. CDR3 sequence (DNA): TGCGCCAGCAGCCAAGCCGGACAGGGGAGTTACAATGAGCAGTTCTTC. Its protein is CASSQAGQGSYNEQFF.

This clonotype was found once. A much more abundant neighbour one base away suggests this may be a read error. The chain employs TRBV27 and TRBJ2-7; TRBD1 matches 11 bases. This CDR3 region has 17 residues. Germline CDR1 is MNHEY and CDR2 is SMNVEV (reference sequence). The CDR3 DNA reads TGTGCCAGCCGTTTACTCCATCCGGGACAGGGGGTCTACGAGCAGTACTTC. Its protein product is CASRLLHPGQGVYEQYF.

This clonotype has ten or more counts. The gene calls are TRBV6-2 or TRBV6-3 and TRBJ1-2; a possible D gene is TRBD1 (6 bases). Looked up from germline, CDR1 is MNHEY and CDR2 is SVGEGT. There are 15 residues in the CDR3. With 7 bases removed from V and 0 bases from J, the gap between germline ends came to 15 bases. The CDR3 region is CASIARGASNYGYTF. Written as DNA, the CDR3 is TGTGCCAGCATCGCCCGGGGGGCTTCTAACTATGGCTACACCTTC.

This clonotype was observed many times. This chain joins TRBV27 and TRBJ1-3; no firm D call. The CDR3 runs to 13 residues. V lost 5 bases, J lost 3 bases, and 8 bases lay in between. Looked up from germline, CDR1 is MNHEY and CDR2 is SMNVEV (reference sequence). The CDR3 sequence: CASSLSGGNTIYF. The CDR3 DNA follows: TGTGCCAGCAGTCTCTCAGGTGGAAACACCATATATTTT.

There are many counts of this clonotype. The DNA for the CDR3 is TGTGCCAGCTCACCATCTGGGCTAGCGAACACCGGGGAGCTGTTTTTT. Translated, it gives CASSPSGLANTGELFF. The V and J genes are TRBV18 and TRBJ2-2; D is unresolved. This CDR3 comprises 16 residues. Germline CDR1 KGHSH, CDR2 LQKENI. V shed 2 bases and J shed 0 bases, with 10 bases lying between them.

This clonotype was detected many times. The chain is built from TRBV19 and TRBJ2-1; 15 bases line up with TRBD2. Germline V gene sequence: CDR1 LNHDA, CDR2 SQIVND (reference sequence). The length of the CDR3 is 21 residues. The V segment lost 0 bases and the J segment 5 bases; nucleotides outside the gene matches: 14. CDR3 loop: CASSIDKPGLAGGPPNNEQFF. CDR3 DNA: TGTGCCAGTAGTATAGACAAGCCGGGACTAGCGGGAGGTCCACCTAACAATGAGCAGTTCTTC.

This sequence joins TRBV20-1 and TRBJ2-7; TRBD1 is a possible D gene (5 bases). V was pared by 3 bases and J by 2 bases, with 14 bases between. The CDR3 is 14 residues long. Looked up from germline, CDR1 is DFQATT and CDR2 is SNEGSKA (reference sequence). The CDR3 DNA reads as TGCAGTGCTAGTTGGGGCCGTGTTGCCTACGAGCAGTACTTC. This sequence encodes CSASWGRVAYEQYF.